These 18 T cell receptor beta chains share one sample of origin, sequenced in a study of CD8+ T cells in alopecia areata. Following RNA extraction, reverse transcription yielded cDNA that acted as the sequencing template. Assay used: immunoSEQ multiplex PCR; TCRdb lists only in-frame clones, some missing. The sample holds approximately 110,000 clones, and no clone turns up only once. Sequencing was carried out using lesional skin. The receptors shown here come from a C3H/HeJ mouse with alopecia areata. The strain's MHC type: H2-k.

For this clone: Mouse names are used for the genes. Read data end 4 residues before the CDR3 end; the end is taken from the germline J gene. The V call is TRBV13-3, the J call TRBJ1-1, with D perhaps TRBD1 (6 bases). In germline, CDR1 is NNHDY, CDR2 SYVADS. The CDR3 totals 12 residues. CDR3 region: CASSARTAEVFF. Partial CDR3 DNA: TGTGCCAGCAGTGCCCGGACAGCA.

This clone was counted only a few times. The gene names here belong to mouse. The read is 4 residues too short to cover the CDR3 end, so that end is filled in from the germline J gene. The chain carries TRBV19 and TRBJ2-4, with TRBD1 matching 7 bases. CDR3 size: 13 residues. From germline, CDR1 is FNHDT and CDR2 SITEND (reference sequence). CDR3 DNA (partial): TGTGCCAGCAGTCTTACAGGGGAAAAC. Amino acid sequence: CASSLTGEN. The full CDR3 reads CASSLTGENTLYF.

A remark on this clone: The gene names given are mouse names. The read falls 4 residues short of the CDR3 end, and the missing part is taken from the germline J gene. Other DNA sequences from this sample encode an identical CDR3 as well. The gene calls are TRBV19 and TRBJ2-5, with D possibly being TRBD2 (6 bases). Germline V gene lookup returns CDR1 FNHDT and CDR2 SITEND (reference sequence). CDR3 length equals 16 residues. Trimming pared 1 base from V and 0 bases from J, leaving 12 bases between. The covered CDR3 bases are TGTGCCAGCAGTATATCCTGGGGATTTAACCAAGAC. This translates into CASSISWGFNQD. The CDR3 as a whole reads CASSISWGFNQDTQYF.

This clone was detected many times. Mouse names are used for the genes. The read is 4 residues too short to cover the CDR3 end, so that end is filled in from the germline J gene. V and J are TRBV13-3 and TRBJ1-1, with 10 positions matching TRBD1. This CDR3 region has 14 residues. The junction had 4 bases not matched to a gene; V was cut back by 5 bases and J by 3 bases. Germline V gene data show CDR1 as NNHDY and CDR2 as SYVADS. This chain's CDR3 is CASSRTGGYTEVFF. CDR3 DNA (partial): TGTGCCAGCAGCAGGACAGGGGGGTACACA.

This clone was counted a few times. An end of the junction differs from the germline gene, which may be a read error. Gene labels here are mouse ones. From the germline J gene comes the end of the CDR3, since the read stops 4 residues before it. The genes are TRBV19 and TRBJ2-3; a possible D gene is TRBD2 (7 bases). This CDR3 has 14 residues. Germline V lookup: CDR1 FNHDT, CDR2 SITEND (reference sequence). This CDR3 reads CASGIGGLAETLYF. The sequenced part of the CDR3 DNA is TGTGCCAGCGGTATTGGGGGGCTTGCAGAA. The variable domain in full, with the rest retrieved from reference TRBV19 and TRBJ2-3, is GGIITQTPKFLIGQEGQKLTLKCQQNFNHDTMYWYRQDSGKGLRLIYYSITENDLQKGDLSEGYDASREKKSSFSLTVTSAQKNEMAVFLCASGIGGLAETLYFGSGTRLTVL.

This clone was found a few times. TCRdb's protein and the DNA translation differ at residue 13; the protein here comes from the DNA. The gene symbols are mouse symbols. Read coverage stops 3 residues before the CDR3 terminus; the germline J gene supplies the remainder. This chain connects TRBV17 to TRBJ1-3; D not resolved. V lost 2 bases and J 0 bases, leaving 11 bases between the germline ends. Germline CDR1 reads MNHDT; CDR2 reads YYDKIL. The CDR3 extends over 16 amino acids. CDR3 in amino acids: CASSRTPAYSGNTLYF. CDR3 DNA (partial): TGTGCTAGCAGTAGAACGCCAGCCTATTCTGGAAATACG. Complete variable domain (other parts from reference TRBV17 and TRBJ1-3): DTTVKQNPRYKLARVGKPVNLICSQTMNHDTMYWYQKKPNQAPKLLLFYYDKILNREADTFEKFQSSRPNNSFCSLYIGSAGLEYSAMYLCASSRTPAYSGNTLYFGEGSRLIVV.

Of note for this clone: Gene and germline names: mouse. The sequence runs out 4 residues before the end of the CDR3; the remainder is reconstructed from the germline J gene. V usage is TRBV16 and J usage is TRBJ2-1, with 14 bases that match TRBD2. From germline, CDR1 is SGHSA and CDR2 FRNQAP. V shed 0 bases, J shed 0 bases, and the junction held 4 bases outside the gene matches. This CDR3 comprises 19 residues. Partial CDR3 DNA: TGTGCAAGCAGCTTAGATGAGGGACTGGGGGGGCATAACTATGCT. Amino acids: CASSLDEGLGGHNYA. The whole CDR3 region reads CASSLDEGLGGHNYAEQFF.

For this clone: Gene and germline names: mouse. The CDR3 goes on 4 residues after the read ends, and that part is filled in from the germline J gene. The chain employs TRBV1 and TRBJ2-1; 7 bases are a match to TRBD2. This CDR3 is built from 14 residues. Germline V lookup: CDR1 NSQYPW, CDR2 LRSPGD (reference sequence). CDR3 DNA, as far as it was read: TGCACCTGCAGTGCGCAAGCTGGGGGAGCT. Its translation: CTCSAQAGGA. The full CDR3 protein is CTCSAQAGGAEQFF.

This clone appeared a few times. DNA and listed protein disagree at residue 13, so the protein shown here was translated from the DNA. Gene names denote mouse genes. The read ends 3 residues early relative to the CDR3; the germline J gene fills the gap. The rearrangement uses TRBV1 and TRBJ1-3, with TRBD1 matching over 9 bases. The germline gives CDR1 NSQYPW, CDR2 LRSPGD (reference sequence). V dropped 2 bases and J dropped 2; count of bases not matched to a gene: 4. The CDR3 totals 16 residues. Partial CDR3 DNA: TGCACCTGCAGTGCATTAGGGACAGGGACTGGAAATACG. Residues: CTCSALGTGTGNT. The whole CDR3 protein reads CTCSALGTGTGNTLYF.

Note on this clone: The listed genes are named as in mouse. With the read ending 4 residues before the CDR3 end, the germline J gene is used to fill in that end. The chain couples TRBV13-3 to TRBJ2-4; TRBD1 agrees at 8 bases. Germline values: CDR1 NNHDY, CDR2 SYVADS. The CDR3 sequence is 12 residues long. CDR3 DNA (partial): TGTGCCAGCTCGACAGGGGACAAC. Its protein is CASSTGDN. The whole CDR3 protein reads CASSTGDNTLYF.

With regard to this clone: Any gene name here is a mouse gene name. The CDR3 is cut off 4 residues early in the read; its end comes from the germline J gene. V gene TRBV1 combines with J gene TRBJ2-3; TRBD1 might be the D (5 bases). V lost 3 bases to trimming and J lost 0 bases, with 16 bases between them. Germline CDR1 is NSQYPW and CDR2 is LRSPGD (reference sequence). CDR3 length: 17 amino acids. The CDR3 is CTCSASRALPSAETLYF. The DNA read from the CDR3 is TGCACCTGCAGTGCCTCCAGGGCCCTACCTAGTGCAGAA.

The sample holds many counts of this clone. The genes and germline here are from mouse. Read sequence stops 4 residues before the CDR3 end, and the germline J gene provides the missing end. The rearrangement links TRBV13-3 to TRBJ2-7; TRBD2 agrees at 8 bases. J was trimmed by 0 bases and V by 2 bases; bases with no gene match: 7. The germline CDR1 and CDR2 sequences are NNHDY and SYVADS. CDR3 length equals 16 residues. Partial CDR3 DNA: TGTGCCAGCAGTGAGAGGCTGGGGGGAAGCTCCTAT. Translating gives CASSERLGGSSY. From start to end, the CDR3 is CASSERLGGSSYEQYF.

This clone was counted between two and nine times. These gene names are mouse names. The read terminates 4 residues ahead of where the CDR3 ends, so the germline J gene completes it. The rearrangement links TRBV13-3 to TRBJ2-2; the match to TRBD1 covers 8 bases. The trim removed 0 bases at V and 0 bases at J, leaving 4 bases unmatched. The CDR3 contains 17 residues. Germline CDR1 NNHDY, CDR2 SYVADS. The CDR3: CASSDAPQGANTGQLYF. Partial CDR3 DNA: TGTGCCAGCAGTGATGCCCCACAGGGGGCAAACACCGGG. The entire variable domain, with the rest obtained from reference TRBV13-3 and TRBJ2-2, is as follows: EAAVTQSPRSKVAVTGGKVTLSCHQTNNHDYMYWYRQDTGHGLRLIHYSYVADSTEKGDIPDGYKASRPSQENFSLILELASLSQTAVYFCASSDAPQGANTGQLYFGEGSKLTVL.

Points on this clone: Mouse germline and gene names are used. The read falls 4 residues short of the CDR3 end, and the missing part is taken from the germline J gene. The chain carries TRBV19 and TRBJ2-1, with 8 bases matching TRBD2. The CDR3 totals 15 residues. The V and J ends lost 2 bases and 1 base, in that order; junction bases with no gene match: 2. Germline CDR1 and CDR2: FNHDT and SITEND (reference sequence). CDR3 region: CASSIWGANYAEQFF. The part of the CDR3 DNA that was read is TGTGCCAGCAGTATCTGGGGGGCAAACTATGCT.

As concerns this clone: Gene names refer to mouse genes. The missing CDR3 end, 4 residues past where the read stops, is filled in from the germline J gene. The V call is TRBV13-3, the J call TRBJ2-1, with 10 bases matching TRBD1. With 4 bases clipped from V and 5 bases from J, the junction kept 3 bases outside the gene matches. Germline V CDR1 and CDR2: NNHDY, SYVADS. The CDR3 covers 14 residues. The CDR3 bases that were read are TGTGCCAGCAGTTGGGACAGGGGAAATGCT. Protein product: CASSWDRGNA. The complete CDR3 sequence is CASSWDRGNAEQFF.

Of note for this clone: The genes and germline here are from mouse. The read falls 4 residues short of the CDR3 end, and the missing part is taken from the germline J gene. The gene calls are TRBV13-3 and TRBJ1-4; possible D gene TRBD1, 6 bases. Trimming took off 5 bases at V and 3 bases at J, with 11 bases between the two ends. The CDR3 spans 14 residues. CDR1 and CDR2 from the germline V gene are NNHDY and SYVADS. The covered CDR3 bases are TGTGCCAGCAGATGGGGACAAACCAACGAA. It specifies CASRWGQTNE. The full CDR3 sequence reads CASRWGQTNERLFF.

This clone has only a few counts. Gene names denote mouse genes. The CDR3 extends 4 residues past the end of the read, so its final part is completed from the germline J gene. The V call is TRBV19, the J call TRBJ2-7; possible D gene TRBD1, 6 bases. This CDR3 has 13 amino acids. Germline CDR1 reads FNHDT; CDR2 reads SITEND (reference sequence). CDR3 bases read: TGTGCCAGCAGTGTCAGGGACAAATAT. Translation gives CASSVRDKY. Given in full, the CDR3 is CASSVRDKYEQYF.

For this clone: Gene names denote mouse genes. The CDR3 end falls 4 residues outside the read, so it is completed with the germline J gene. J is TRBJ2-3 and V is TRBV14; 8 bases match TRBD2. V trimming: 2 bases; J trimming: 3 bases; junction bases outside the gene matches: 2. Germline V gene lookup returns CDR1 SGHDT and CDR2 FRDEAV. The CDR3 is 14 residues long. CDR3 amino acids: CASSFSGGAETLYF. The DNA read from the CDR3 is TGTGCCAGCAGTTTTTCTGGGGGGGCAGAA. Full variable domain (remainder filled in from reference TRBV14 and TRBJ2-3): EAGVTQSPRYAVLQEGQAVSFWCDPISGHDTLYWYQQPRDQGPQLLVYFRDEAVIDNSQLPSDRFSAVRPKGTNSTLKIQSAKQGDTATYLCASSFSGGAETLYFGSGTRLTVL.